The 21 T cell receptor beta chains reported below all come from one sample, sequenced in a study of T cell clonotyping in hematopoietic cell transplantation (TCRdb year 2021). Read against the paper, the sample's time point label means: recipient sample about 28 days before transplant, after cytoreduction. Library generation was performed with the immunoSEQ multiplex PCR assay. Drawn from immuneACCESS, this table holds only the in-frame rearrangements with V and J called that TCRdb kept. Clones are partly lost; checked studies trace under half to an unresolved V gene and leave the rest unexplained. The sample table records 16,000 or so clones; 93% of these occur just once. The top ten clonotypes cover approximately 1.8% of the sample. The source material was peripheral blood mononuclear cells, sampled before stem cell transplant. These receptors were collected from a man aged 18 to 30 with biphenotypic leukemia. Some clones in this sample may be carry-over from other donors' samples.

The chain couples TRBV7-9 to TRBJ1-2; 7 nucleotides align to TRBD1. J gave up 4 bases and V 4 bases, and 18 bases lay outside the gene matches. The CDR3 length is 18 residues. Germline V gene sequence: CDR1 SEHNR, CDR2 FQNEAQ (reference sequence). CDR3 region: CASSSKNSGTEKGYGYTF. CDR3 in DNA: TGTGCCAGCAGCTCCAAGAATTCCGGGACAGAAAAGGGCTATGGCTACACCTTC.

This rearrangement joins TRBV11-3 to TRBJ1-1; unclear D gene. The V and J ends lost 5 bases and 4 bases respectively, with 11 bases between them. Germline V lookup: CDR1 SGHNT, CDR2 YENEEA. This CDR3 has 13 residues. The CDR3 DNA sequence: TGTGCCAGCAGCCGACGGTGGGGCACTGAAGCTTTCTTT. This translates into CASSRRWGTEAFF.

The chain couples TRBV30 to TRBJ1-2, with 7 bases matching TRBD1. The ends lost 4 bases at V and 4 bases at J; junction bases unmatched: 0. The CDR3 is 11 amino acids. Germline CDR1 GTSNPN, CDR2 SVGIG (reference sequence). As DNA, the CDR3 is TGTGCCTGGACAGGGGGCTATGGCTACACCTTC. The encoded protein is CAWTGGYGYTF.

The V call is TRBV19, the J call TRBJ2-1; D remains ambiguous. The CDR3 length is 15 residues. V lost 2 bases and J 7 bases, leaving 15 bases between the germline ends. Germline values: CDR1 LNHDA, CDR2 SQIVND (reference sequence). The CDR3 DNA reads TGTGCCAGTAGTATAACCCCCCTGTCAGGAAATGAGCAGTTCTTC. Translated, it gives CASSITPLSGNEQFF.

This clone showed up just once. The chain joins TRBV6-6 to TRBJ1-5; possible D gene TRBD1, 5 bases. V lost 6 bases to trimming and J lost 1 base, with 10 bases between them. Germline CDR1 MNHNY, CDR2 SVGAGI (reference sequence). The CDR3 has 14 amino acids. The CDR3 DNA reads TGTGCCAGCAGCCCGACAGAGAGCAATCAGCCCCAGCATTTT. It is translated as CASSPTESNQPQHF.

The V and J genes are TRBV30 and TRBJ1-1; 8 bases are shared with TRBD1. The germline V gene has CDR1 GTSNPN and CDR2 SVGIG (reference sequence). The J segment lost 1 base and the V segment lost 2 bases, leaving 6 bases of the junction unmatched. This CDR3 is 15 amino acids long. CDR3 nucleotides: TGTGCCTGGAGTCCACGACAGGGGAGGAACACTGAAGCTTTCTTT. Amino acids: CAWSPRQGRNTEAFF. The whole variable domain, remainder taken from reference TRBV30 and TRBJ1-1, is SQTIHQWPATLVQPVGSPLSLECTVEGTSNPNLYWYRQAAGRGLQLLFYSVGIGQISSEVPQNLSASRPQDRQFILSSKKLLLSDSGFYLCAWSPRQGRNTEAFFGQGTRLTVV.

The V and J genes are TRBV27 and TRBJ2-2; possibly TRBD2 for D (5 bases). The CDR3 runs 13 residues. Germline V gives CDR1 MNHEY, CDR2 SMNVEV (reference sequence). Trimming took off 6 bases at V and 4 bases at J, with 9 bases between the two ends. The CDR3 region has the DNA TGTGCCAGCAGAGGGAGCGGCACCGGGGAGCTGTTTTTT. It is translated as CASRGSGTGELFF.

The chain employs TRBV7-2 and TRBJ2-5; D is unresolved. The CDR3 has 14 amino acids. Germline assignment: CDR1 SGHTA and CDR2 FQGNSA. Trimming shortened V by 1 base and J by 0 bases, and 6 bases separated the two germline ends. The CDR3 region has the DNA TGTGCCAGCAGCTTAGAGGGTCACCAAGAGACCCAGTACTTC. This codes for CASSLEGHQETQYF. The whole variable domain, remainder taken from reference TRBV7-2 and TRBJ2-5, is GAGVSQSPSNKVTEKGKDVELRCDPISGHTALYWYRQSLGQGLEFLIYFQGNSAPDKSGLPSDRFSAERTGGSVSTLTIQRTQQEDSAVYLCASSLEGHQETQYFGPGTRLLVL.

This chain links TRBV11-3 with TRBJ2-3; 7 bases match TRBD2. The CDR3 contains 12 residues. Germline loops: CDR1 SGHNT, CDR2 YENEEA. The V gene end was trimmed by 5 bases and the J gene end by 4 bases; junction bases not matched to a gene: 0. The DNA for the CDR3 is TGTGCCAGCAGCCTAGCGGCAGATACGCAGTATTTT. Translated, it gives CASSLAADTQYF. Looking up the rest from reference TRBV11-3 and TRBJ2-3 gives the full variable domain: EAGVVQSPRYKIIEKKQPVAFWCNPISGHNTLYWYLQNLGQGPELLIRYENEEAVDDSQLPKDRFSAERLKGVDSTLKIQPAELGDSAVYLCASSLAADTQYFGPGTRLTVL.

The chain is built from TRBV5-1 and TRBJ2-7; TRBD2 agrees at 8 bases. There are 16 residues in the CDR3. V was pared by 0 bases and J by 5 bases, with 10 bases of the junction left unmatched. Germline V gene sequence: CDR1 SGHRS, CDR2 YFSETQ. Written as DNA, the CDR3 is TGCGCCAGCAGCTTGGGGAGGCGGGGGGATAGCGACGAGCAGTACTTC. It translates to CASSLGRRGDSDEQYF.

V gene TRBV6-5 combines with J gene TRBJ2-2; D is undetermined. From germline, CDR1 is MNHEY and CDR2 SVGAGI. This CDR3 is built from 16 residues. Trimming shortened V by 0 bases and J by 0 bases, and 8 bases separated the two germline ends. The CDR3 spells CASSYSWAPNTGELFF. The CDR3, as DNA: TGTGCCAGCAGTTACTCGTGGGCACCGAACACCGGGGAGCTGTTTTTT.

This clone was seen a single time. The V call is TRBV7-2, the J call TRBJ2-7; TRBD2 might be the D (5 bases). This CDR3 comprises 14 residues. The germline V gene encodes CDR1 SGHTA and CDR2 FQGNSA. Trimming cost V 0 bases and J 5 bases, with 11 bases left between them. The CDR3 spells CASSLAESSNEQYF. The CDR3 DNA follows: TGTGCCAGCAGCTTAGCAGAGTCTAGCAACGAGCAGTACTTC. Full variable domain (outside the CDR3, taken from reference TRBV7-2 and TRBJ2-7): GAGVSQSPSNKVTEKGKDVELRCDPISGHTALYWYRQSLGQGLEFLIYFQGNSAPDKSGLPSDRFSAERTGGSVSTLTIQRTQQEDSAVYLCASSLAESSNEQYFGPGTRLTVT.

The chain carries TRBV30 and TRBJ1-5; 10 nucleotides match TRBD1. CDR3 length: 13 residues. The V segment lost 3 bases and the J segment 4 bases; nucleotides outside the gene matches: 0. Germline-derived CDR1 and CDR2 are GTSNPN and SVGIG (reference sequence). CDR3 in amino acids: CAWRGQGNQPQHF. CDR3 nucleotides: TGTGCCTGGAGGGGACAGGGGAATCAGCCCCAGCATTTT.

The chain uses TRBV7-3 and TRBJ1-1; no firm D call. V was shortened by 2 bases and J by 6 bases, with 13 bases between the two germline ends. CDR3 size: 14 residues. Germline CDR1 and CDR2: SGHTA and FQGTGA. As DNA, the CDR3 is TGTGCCAGCAGCTTAGAGTCCGGGTCTCCTGAAGCTTTCTTT. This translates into CASSLESGSPEAFF.

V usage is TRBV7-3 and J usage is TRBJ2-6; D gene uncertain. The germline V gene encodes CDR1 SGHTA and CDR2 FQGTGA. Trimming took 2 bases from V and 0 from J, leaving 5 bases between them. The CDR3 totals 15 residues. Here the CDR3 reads CASSLDSSGANVLTF. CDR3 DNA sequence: TGTGCCAGCAGCTTAGATAGCTCTGGGGCCAACGTCCTGACTTTC.

This CDR3 reads CAWREGDRNTEAFF. CDR3 DNA: TGTGCCTGGAGGGAGGGGGACAGGAACACTGAAGCTTTCTTT. The chain joins TRBV30 to TRBJ1-1; TRBD1 matches at 7 bases. The CDR3 contains 14 residues. Germline V gene data show CDR1 as GTSNPN and CDR2 as SVGIG (reference sequence). V lost 3 bases, J lost 1 base, and 5 bases stayed unmatched.

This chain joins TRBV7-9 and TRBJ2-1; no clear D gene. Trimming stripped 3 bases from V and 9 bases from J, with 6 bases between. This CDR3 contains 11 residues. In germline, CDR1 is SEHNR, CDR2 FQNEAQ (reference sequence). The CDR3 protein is CASSFPGEQFF. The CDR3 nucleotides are TGTGCCAGCAGCTTCCCGGGTGAGCAGTTCTTC.

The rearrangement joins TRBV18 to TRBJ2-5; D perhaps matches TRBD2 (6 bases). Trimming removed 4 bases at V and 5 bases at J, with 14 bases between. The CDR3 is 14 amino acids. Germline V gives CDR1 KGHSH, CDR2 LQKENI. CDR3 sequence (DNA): TGTGCCAGCTCACTAGTGGAGGGGAAGGAGACCCAGTACTTC. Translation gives CASSLVEGKETQYF.

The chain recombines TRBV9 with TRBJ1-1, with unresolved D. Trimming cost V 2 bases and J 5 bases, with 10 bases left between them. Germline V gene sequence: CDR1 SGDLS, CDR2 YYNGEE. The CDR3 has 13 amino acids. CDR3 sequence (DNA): TGTGCCAGCAGCGTCAACATAGGGACTGAAGCTTTCTTT. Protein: CASSVNIGTEAFF.

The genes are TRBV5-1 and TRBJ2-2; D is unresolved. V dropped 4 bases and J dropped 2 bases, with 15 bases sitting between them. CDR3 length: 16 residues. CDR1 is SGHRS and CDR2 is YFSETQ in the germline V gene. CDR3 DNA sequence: TGCGCCAGCAGCCCTGCCGCATCGATAAACACCGGGGAGCTGTTTTTT. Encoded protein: CASSPAASINTGELFF.

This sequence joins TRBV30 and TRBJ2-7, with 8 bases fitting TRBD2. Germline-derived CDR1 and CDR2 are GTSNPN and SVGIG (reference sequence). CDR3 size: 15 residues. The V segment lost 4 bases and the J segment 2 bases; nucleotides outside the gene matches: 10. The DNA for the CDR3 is TGTGCCTGGAACCCCCCCGGGGGGGCCGCCTACGAGCAGTACTTC. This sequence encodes CAWNPPGGAAYEQYF.